The present T cell receptor beta chain was sequenced within a study of cytomegalovirus exposure and HLA in healthy donors. The CDR3 covers 15 residues. V lost 2 bases to trimming and J lost 10 bases; unmatched junction nucleotides: 9. CDR1 is SNHLY and CDR2 is FYNNEI in the germline V gene. Regarding donors, all were healthy bone marrow donors. Whole-study findings and limits: Across all donors, roughly uniform sequencing depth was an assumption of the presence/absence analyses. Per published reports, the classifier diagnosed cytomegalovirus status with high specificity and sensitivity.

PCR used 60 Vbeta primers and 13 Jbeta primers. Sequencing used immunoSEQ multiplex PCR; TCRdb keeps in-frame clones, though not all of them. The table lists 150,000 to 200,000 clones, 60% to 80% of them singletons. Concerning this clone: The antigen is unknown.

This chain uses TRBV2 with TRBJ2-1; 9 nucleotides match TRBD2. The receptor comes from a woman aged 40 to 50 in good health and CMV-seropositive. The sequenced material came from PBMCs. In nucleotides, the CDR3 is TGTGCCAGCAGTGAATCTAGCGGGACCCTCACGGAGCAGTTCTTC. It codes for CASSESSGTLTEQFF.